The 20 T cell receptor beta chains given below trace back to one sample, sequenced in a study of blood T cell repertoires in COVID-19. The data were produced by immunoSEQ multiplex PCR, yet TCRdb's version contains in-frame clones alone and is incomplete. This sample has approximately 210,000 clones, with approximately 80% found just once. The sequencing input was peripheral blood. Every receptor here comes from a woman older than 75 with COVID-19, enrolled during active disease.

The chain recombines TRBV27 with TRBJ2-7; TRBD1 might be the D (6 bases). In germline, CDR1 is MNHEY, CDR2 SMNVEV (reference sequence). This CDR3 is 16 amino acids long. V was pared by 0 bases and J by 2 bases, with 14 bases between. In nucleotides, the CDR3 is TGTGCCAGCAGTTTATCGCCCGGGACAAGAGCCTACGAGCAGTACTTC. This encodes CASSLSPGTRAYEQYF.

DNA of the CDR3: TGCGCCAGCAGCTTGGGACAGGGGTATGAAAAACTGTTTTTT. Its protein product is CASSLGQGYEKLFF. The chain carries TRBV5-1 and TRBJ1-4, with 8 bases matching TRBD1. Germline V gives CDR1 SGHRS, CDR2 YFSETQ. The V and J ends lost 0 bases and 6 bases, in that order; junction bases with no gene match: 1. This CDR3 is 14 amino acids long. Drawing the rest from reference TRBV5-1 and TRBJ1-4, the complete variable domain is KAGVTQTPRYLIKTRGQQVTLSCSPISGHRSVSWYQQTPGQGLQFLFEYFSETQRNKGNFPGRFSGRQFSNSRSEMNVSTLELGDSALYLCASSLGQGYEKLFFGSGTQLSVL.

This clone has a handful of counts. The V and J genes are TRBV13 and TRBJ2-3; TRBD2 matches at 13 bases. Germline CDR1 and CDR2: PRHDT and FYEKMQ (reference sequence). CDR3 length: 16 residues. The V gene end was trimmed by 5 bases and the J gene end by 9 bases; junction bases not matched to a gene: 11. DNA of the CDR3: TGTGCCAGCAGCCCCTGGACTAGCGGGGGTTTTAGGACGCAGTATTTT. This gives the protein CASSPWTSGGFRTQYF.

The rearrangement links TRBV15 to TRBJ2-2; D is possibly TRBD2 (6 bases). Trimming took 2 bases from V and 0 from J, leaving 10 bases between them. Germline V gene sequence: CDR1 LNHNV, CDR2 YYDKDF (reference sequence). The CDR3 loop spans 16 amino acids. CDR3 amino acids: CATSRTGSSNTGELFF. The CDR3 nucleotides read TGTGCCACCAGCAGAACCGGGAGCTCGAACACCGGGGAGCTGTTTTTT.

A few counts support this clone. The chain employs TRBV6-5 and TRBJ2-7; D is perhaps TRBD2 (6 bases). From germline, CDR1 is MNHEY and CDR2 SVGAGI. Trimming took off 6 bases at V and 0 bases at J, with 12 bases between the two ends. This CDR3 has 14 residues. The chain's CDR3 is CASREGRSSYEQYF. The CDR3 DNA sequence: TGTGCCAGCAGGGAGGGGCGGTCCTCCTACGAGCAGTACTTC.

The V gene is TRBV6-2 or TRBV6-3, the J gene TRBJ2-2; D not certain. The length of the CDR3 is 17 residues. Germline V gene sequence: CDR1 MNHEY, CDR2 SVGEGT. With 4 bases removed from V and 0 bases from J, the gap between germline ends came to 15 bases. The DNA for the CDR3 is TGTGCCAGCAGTTTTCCCCTAGACGGAGCGAACACCGGGGAGCTGTTTTTT. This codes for CASSFPLDGANTGELFF.

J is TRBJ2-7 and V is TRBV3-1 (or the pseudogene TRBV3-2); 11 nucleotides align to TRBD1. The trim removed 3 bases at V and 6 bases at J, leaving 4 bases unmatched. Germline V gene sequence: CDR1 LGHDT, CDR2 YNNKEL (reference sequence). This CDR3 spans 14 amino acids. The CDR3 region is CASSHGTGGGEQYF. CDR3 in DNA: TGTGCCAGCAGCCATGGGACAGGGGGAGGCGAGCAGTACTTC.

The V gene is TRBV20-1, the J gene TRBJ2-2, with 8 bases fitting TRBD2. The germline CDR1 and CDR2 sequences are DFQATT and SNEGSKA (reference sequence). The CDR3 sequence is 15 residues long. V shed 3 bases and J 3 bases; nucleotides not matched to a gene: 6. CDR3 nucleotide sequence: TGCAGTGCTAGTGTGCGGGGGGCGTACACCGGGGAGCTGTTTTTT. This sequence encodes CSASVRGAYTGELFF.

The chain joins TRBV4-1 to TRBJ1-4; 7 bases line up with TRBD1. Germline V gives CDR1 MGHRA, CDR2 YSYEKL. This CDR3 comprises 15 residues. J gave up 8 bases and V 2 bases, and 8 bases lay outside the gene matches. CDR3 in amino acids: CASSQLQGMYEKLFF. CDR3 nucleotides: TGCGCCAGCAGCCAACTACAGGGGATGTACGAAAAACTGTTTTTT.

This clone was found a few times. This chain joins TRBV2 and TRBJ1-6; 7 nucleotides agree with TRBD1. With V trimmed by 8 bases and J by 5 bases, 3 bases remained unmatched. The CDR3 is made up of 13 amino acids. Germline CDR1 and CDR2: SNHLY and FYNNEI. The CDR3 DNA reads TGTGCCAGCGGGACAGCAAATAATTCACCCCTCCACTTT. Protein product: CASGTANNSPLHF.

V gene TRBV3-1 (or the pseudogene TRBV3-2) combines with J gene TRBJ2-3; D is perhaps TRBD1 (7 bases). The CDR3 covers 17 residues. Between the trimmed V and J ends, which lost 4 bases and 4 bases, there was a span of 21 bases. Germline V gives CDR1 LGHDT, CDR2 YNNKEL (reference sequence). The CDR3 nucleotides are TGTGCCAGCAGCCCCCTAGTGGCTGGCAGGGGGGCAGATACGCAGTATTTT. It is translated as CASSPLVAGRGADTQYF.

DNA for the CDR3: TGTGCCAGCAGTTTACTCGACAGGGGCCTTGAAGCTTTCTTT. Residues: CASSLLDRGLEAFF. This chain connects TRBV6-5 to TRBJ1-1, with TRBD1 matching 8 bases. CDR3 size: 14 residues. Germline assignment: CDR1 MNHEY and CDR2 SVGAGI. Trimming cost V 4 bases and J 7 bases; bases outside gene matches: 8.

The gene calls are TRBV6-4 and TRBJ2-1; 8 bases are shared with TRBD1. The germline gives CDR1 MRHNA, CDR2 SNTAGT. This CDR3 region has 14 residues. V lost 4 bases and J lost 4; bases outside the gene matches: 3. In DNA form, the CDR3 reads TGTGCCAGCAGTGGCGGACAGGGTTACAATGAGCAGTTCTTC. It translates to CASSGGQGYNEQFF.

The CDR3 nucleotides are TGTGCCAGCACAAACGAGGGGGGGCGTGCCAAAAACATTCAGTACTTC. It specifies CASTNEGGRAKNIQYF. V gene TRBV7-8 combines with J gene TRBJ2-4; D might be TRBD2 (7 bases). CDR3 length equals 16 residues. V was pared by 7 bases and J by 1 base, with 17 bases between. Germline V gene data show CDR1 as SGHVS and CDR2 as FQNEAQ.

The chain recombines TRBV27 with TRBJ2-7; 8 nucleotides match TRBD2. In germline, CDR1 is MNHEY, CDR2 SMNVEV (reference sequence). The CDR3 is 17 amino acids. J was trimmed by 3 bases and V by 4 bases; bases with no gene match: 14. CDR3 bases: TGTGCCAGCAGTTCCCCGCCGGGAGGGAGCGGAAGCTACGAGCAGTACTTC. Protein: CASSSPPGGSGSYEQYF.

CDR3 sequence reads: CASSPLAYSGEQYF. The CDR3 DNA is TGTGCCAGCAGCCCCCTCGCGTATAGTGGCGAGCAGTACTTC. V usage is TRBV7-2 and J usage is TRBJ2-7; no clear D. V lost 5 bases, J lost 6 bases, and 17 bases lay in between. Looked up from germline, CDR1 is SGHTA and CDR2 is FQGNSA. The CDR3 runs 14 residues. Supplemented by reference TRBV7-2 and TRBJ2-7, the full variable domain reads GAGVSQSPSNKVTEKGKDVELRCDPISGHTALYWYRQSLGQGLEFLIYFQGNSAPDKSGLPSDRFSAERTGGSVSTLTIQRTQQEDSAVYLCASSPLAYSGEQYFGPGTRLTVT.

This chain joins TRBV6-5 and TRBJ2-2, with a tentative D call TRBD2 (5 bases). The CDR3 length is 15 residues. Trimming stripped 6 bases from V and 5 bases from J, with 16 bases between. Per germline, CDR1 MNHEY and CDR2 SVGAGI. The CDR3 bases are TGTGCCAGCAGCTCCTACCGGGGTGGGACCGGGGAGCTGTTTTTT. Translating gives CASSSYRGGTGELFF.

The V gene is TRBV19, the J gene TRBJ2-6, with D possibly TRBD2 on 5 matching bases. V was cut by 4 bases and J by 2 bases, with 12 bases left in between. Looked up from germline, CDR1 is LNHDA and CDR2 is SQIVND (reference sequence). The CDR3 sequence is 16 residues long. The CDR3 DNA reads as TGTGCCAGTAGTACGGGATCTCTTCCTGGGGCCAACGTCCTGACTTTC. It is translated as CASSTGSLPGANVLTF. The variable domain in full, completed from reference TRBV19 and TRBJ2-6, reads DGGITQSPKYLFRKEGQNVTLSCEQNLNHDAMYWYRQDPGQGLRLIYYSQIVNDFQKGDIAEGYSVSREKKESFPLTVTSAQKNPTAFYLCASSTGSLPGANVLTFGAGSRLTVL.

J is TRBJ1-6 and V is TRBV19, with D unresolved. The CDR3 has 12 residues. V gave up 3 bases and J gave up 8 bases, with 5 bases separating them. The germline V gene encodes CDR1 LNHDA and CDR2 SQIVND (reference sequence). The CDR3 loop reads CASSIRDSPLHF. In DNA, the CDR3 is TGTGCCAGTAGTATTAGAGATTCACCCCTCCACTTT.

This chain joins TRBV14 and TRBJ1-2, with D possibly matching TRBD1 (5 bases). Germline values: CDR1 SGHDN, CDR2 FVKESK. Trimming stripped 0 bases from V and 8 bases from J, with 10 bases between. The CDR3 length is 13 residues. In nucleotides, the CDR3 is TGTGCCAGCAGCCAAGACGGGCGGGGCGGCTACACCTTC. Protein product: CASSQDGRGGYTF.